Described below is a single TCR beta chain sequence and its context. Sequencing was performed with immunoSEQ multiplex PCR; in TCRdb, only in-frame clones are kept and a portion is missing. The data show 200,000 to 250,000 clones, around 89% seen once. The data were obtained in a study of blood T cell repertoires in COVID-19. Study in general: From T cells, B-cell-depleted T cells, or PBMCs came the material, which was cDNA or gDNA.

The study drew participants aged 18 to 89 years from roughly 25 US areas. Membership in each cohort depended on participant-reported clinical history. In Cohort 3, a recovered donor had either two negative PCRs, clearance, or symptom resolution. Per germline, CDR1 GTSNPN and CDR2 SVGIG (reference sequence). The V end was cut by 2 bases, the J end by 6 bases, with 14 bases between. This CDR3 is built from 14 residues. This sequence originates from a woman under 40 who had recovered from COVID-19. V usage is TRBV30 and J usage is TRBJ1-5; possibly TRBD1 for D (5 bases). Sample: PBMCs or T cells enriched from blood (not recorded which). As DNA, the CDR3 is TGTGCCTGGAGTCGACCCGGGGGAAGTCAGCCCCAGCATTTT. Translating it yields CAWSRPGGSQPQHF.